This passage covers 14 T cell receptor beta chains from one sample sequenced in a study of CD8+ T cells in alopecia areata listed by TCRdb under 2018. This specimen's treatment or condition label, interpreted: oral pan-JAK inhibitor, 5-10 mg twice daily. Library prep was done by the immunoSEQ multiplex PCR assay. To provide template for TCR sequencing, every sample had RNA extracted and reverse transcribed into cDNA. In its TCRdb copy, this immuneACCESS table keeps in-frame sequences only and misses some clones. Where compared with another copy, unresolved V genes explain less than half of these, and the others have no known cause. Across this sample there are some 200,000 clones, with around two fifths seen only once. Of the sample, 2% to 3% is held by the ten largest clones. The source was CD4+ T cells sorted from blood, collected at approximately week 36, from a patient treated with tofacitinib. These receptor sequences come from a human donor with alopecia areata.

The rearrangement links TRBV9 to TRBJ2-3; D is unresolved. This CDR3 is 16 amino acids long. Deletions cut 4 bases from V and 0 bases from J, with 15 bases between. Germline loops: CDR1 SGDLS, CDR2 YYNGEE. CDR3 DNA: TGTGCCAGCAGCCCCCGGGTTATGACTAGCACAGATACGCAGTATTTT. The encoded protein is CASSPRVMTSTDTQYF. Full variable domain (remainder filled in from reference TRBV9 and TRBJ2-3): DSGVTQTPKHLITATGQRVTLRCSPRSGDLSVYWYQQSLDQGLQFLIQYYNGEERAKGNILERFSAQQFPDLHSELNLSSLELGDSALYFCASSPRVMTSTDTQYFGPGTRLTVL.

The gene calls are TRBV25-1 and TRBJ2-5, with D possibly TRBD2 on 5 matching bases. V was cut by 4 bases and J by 4 bases, with 13 bases left in between. The CDR3 extends over 14 amino acids. In germline, CDR1 is MGHDK, CDR2 SYGVNS. CDR3 residues: CASSVASLLETQYF. For the CDR3, the DNA is TGTGCCAGCAGTGTGGCTAGCTTGTTAGAGACCCAGTACTTC.

This clone has only a few counts. The chain uses TRBV6-5 and TRBJ2-3, with 9 nucleotides matching TRBD2. Germline V CDR1 and CDR2: MNHEY, SVGAGI. The V gene end was trimmed by 4 bases and the J gene end by 4 bases; junction bases not matched to a gene: 9. The CDR3 is 16 residues long. The CDR3 sequence: CASSSGSGSYADTQYF. For the CDR3, the DNA is TGTGCCAGCAGTTCCGGTAGCGGGAGTTACGCAGATACGCAGTATTTT.

The V call is TRBV29-1, the J call TRBJ2-6, with 7 positions matching TRBD2. The germline V gene has CDR1 SQVTM and CDR2 ANQGSEA. The CDR3 totals 14 residues. V shed 6 bases and J 3 bases; nucleotides not matched to a gene: 5. CDR3 residues: CSVAREYGANVLTF. Written as DNA, the CDR3 is TGCAGCGTCGCGCGGGAGTATGGGGCCAACGTCCTGACTTTC.

The V gene is TRBV7-6, the J gene TRBJ2-1; tentatively, D is TRBD1 (6 bases). Germline V CDR1 and CDR2: SGHVS, FNYEAQ. Trimming removed 1 base at V and 2 bases at J, with 12 bases between. This CDR3 spans 16 amino acids. CDR3 protein: CASSLVHQGTYNEQFF. DNA for the CDR3: TGTGCCAGCAGCTTAGTTCATCAGGGGACCTACAATGAGCAGTTCTTC.

CDR3 region: CASSRQPYNEQFF. The CDR3 DNA reads as TGTGCCAGCAGCCGCCAGCCGTACAATGAGCAGTTCTTC. The rearrangement uses TRBV2 and TRBJ2-1; no clear D. CDR1 and CDR2 (germline): SNHLY, FYNNEI. CDR3 length: 13 amino acids. Between the trimmed V and J ends, which lost 6 bases and 4 bases, there was a span of 10 bases.

A few counts support this clone. V and J are TRBV11-2 and TRBJ2-7; 7 bases align to TRBD2. This CDR3 comprises 17 residues. The germline V gene has CDR1 SGHAT and CDR2 FQNNGV. The V gene end was trimmed by 0 bases and the J gene end by 5 bases; junction bases not matched to a gene: 13. The CDR3, as DNA: TGTGCCAGCAGCTTAGACCCGCTTGCGGGAGTGGTGGACGAGCAGTACTTC. This sequence encodes CASSLDPLAGVVDEQYF.

The chain recombines TRBV7-2 with TRBJ1-1; weak D call: TRBD1 (6 bases). Germline assignment: CDR1 SGHTA and CDR2 FQGNSA. The CDR3 has 14 amino acids. Trimming stripped 1 base from V and 8 bases from J, with 14 bases between. CDR3 sequence reads: CASSLVRPGQEAFF. The CDR3 nucleotides are TGTGCCAGCAGCTTAGTGAGGCCCGGACAGGAAGCTTTCTTT.

The chain couples TRBV5-5 to TRBJ2-5; D gene uncertain. V dropped 0 bases and J dropped 4 bases, with 10 bases sitting between them. Germline V CDR1 and CDR2: SGHKS, YYEKEE (reference sequence). The CDR3 has 14 residues. CDR3 sequence (DNA): TGTGCCAGCAGCTTGGAGCCGGTCGTAGAGACCCAGTACTTC. Its protein product is CASSLEPVVETQYF.

There are a few counts of this clone. The chain uses TRBV30 and TRBJ1-1; D is unclear. CDR3 length: 15 amino acids. Germline V gene sequence: CDR1 GTSNPN, CDR2 SVGIG (reference sequence). V lost 5 bases and J 0 bases, leaving 16 bases between the germline ends. The CDR3, as DNA: TGTGCCTGGGGGATAAGTGGGCTTTTGAACACTGAAGCTTTCTTT. It codes for CAWGISGLLNTEAFF. The whole variable domain, remainder taken from reference TRBV30 and TRBJ1-1, is SQTIHQWPATLVQPVGSPLSLECTVEGTSNPNLYWYRQAAGRGLQLLFYSVGIGQISSEVPQNLSASRPQDRQFILSSKKLLLSDSGFYLCAWGISGLLNTEAFFGQGTRLTVV.

This clone has a handful of counts. The rearrangement joins TRBV25-1 to TRBJ2-1; no reliable D call. The CDR3 runs 14 residues. Germline CDR1 is MGHDK and CDR2 is SYGVNS. V shed 1 base and J shed 4 bases, with 8 bases lying between them. This CDR3 is CASSESWRYNEQFF. The CDR3 DNA reads as TGTGCCAGCAGTGAATCTTGGAGATACAATGAGCAGTTCTTC.

The sample holds many counts of this clone. V and J are TRBV27 and TRBJ1-2; no clear D. In germline, CDR1 is MNHEY, CDR2 SMNVEV (reference sequence). The V end lost 0 bases, the J end lost 4 bases, and 12 bases lay between the germline ends. The CDR3 covers 15 residues. For the CDR3, the DNA is TGTGCCAGCAGTTTATCGAGCAGGCTCAGCTATGGCTACACCTTC. Its translation: CASSLSSRLSYGYTF.

This CDR3 reads CASSSIYNEQFF. In DNA form, the CDR3 reads TGTGCCAGCAGTTCAATCTACAATGAGCAGTTCTTC. The chain has TRBV27 and TRBJ2-1, with unresolved D. The CDR3 has 12 residues. Trimming left V 4 bases short and J 3 bases short, with 4 bases between. CDR1 is MNHEY and CDR2 is SMNVEV in the germline V gene (reference sequence).

The chain is built from TRBV18 and TRBJ1-1; 9 nucleotides align to TRBD1. The V gene end was trimmed by 2 bases and the J gene end by 7 bases; junction bases not matched to a gene: 8. The CDR3 extends over 15 amino acids. Germline V gene sequence: CDR1 KGHSH, CDR2 LQKENI. CDR3 protein: CASSPWDRANGEAFF. The CDR3 DNA sequence: TGTGCCAGCTCACCATGGGACAGGGCGAACGGTGAAGCTTTCTTT.